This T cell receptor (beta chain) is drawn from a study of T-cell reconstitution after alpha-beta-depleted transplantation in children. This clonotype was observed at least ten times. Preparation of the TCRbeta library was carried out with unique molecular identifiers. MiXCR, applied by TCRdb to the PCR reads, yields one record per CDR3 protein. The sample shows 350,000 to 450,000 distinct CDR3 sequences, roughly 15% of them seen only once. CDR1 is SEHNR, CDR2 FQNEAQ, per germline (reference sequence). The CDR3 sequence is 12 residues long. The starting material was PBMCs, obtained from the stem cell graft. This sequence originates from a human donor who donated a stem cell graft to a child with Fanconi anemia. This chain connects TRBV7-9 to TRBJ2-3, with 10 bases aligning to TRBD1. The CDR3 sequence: CLTGGLTDTQYF. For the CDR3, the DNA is TGTTTGACAGGGGGCCTCACAGATACGCAGTATTTT. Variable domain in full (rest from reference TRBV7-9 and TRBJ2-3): DTGVSQNPRHKITKRGQNVTFRCDPISEHNRLYWYRQTLGQGPEFLTYFQNEAQLEKSRLLSDRFSAERPKGSFSTLEIQRTEQGDSAMYLCLTGGLTDTQYFGPGTRLTVL.